These T cell receptor beta chains were read from a single sample in a study of cytomegalovirus exposure and HLA in healthy donors. Measured with immunoSEQ multiplex PCR; TCRdb has only the in-frame clones, and not every one. Of roughly 200,000 clones in the sample, about 70% were seen once. Sequencing input: PBMCs. The receptors were sampled from a young woman in good health and CMV-seronegative. CDR3s include the opening cysteine and the closing phenylalanine or tryptophan. Each record gives: clone size, V gene, CDR3 protein. Rows give clone size only sometimes, using once, few, many, or a class for an expanded clone.

clone_size: NA
v_call: TRBV5-1
cdr3_aa: CASSLGLAGGLRTFGFYEQYF

clone_size: few
v_call: TRBV19
cdr3_aa: CASSRTGQETQYF

clone_size: NA
v_call: TRBV2
cdr3_aa: CASSVRGRDEKLFF

clone_size: few
v_call: TRBV4-3
cdr3_aa: CASSQDSELAGVYGELFF

clone_size: few
v_call: TRBV9
cdr3_aa: CASSVLQGNSPLHF

clone_size: few
v_call: TRBV9
cdr3_aa: CASSVAQGSEKLFF

clone_size: NA
v_call: TRBV19
cdr3_aa: CASRGPKGRPGELFF

clone_size: few
v_call: TRBV6-1
cdr3_aa: CASSQRGQGSRGYTF

clone_size: NA
v_call: TRBV27
cdr3_aa: CATREASVRAGSYEQYF

clone_size: NA
v_call: TRBV29-1
cdr3_aa: CSVLGTGTNNEQFF

clone_size: NA
v_call: TRBV9
cdr3_aa: CASSSYSRLAGDGETQYF

clone_size: NA
v_call: TRBV5-4
cdr3_aa: CASSLRVRSSYNEQFF

clone_size: NA
v_call: TRBV13
cdr3_aa: CASSLVAETYNEQFF

clone_size: NA
v_call: TRBV4-1
cdr3_aa: CASSQEQDSFSYEQYF

clone_size: NA
v_call: TRBV28
cdr3_aa: CASTPFGGGSRRANVLTF

clone_size: NA
v_call: TRBV5-1
cdr3_aa: CASSQTIAGVQETQYF

clone_size: NA
v_call: TRBV4-1
cdr3_aa: CASSFYGNNYGYTF

clone_size: NA
v_call: TRBV7-2
cdr3_aa: CASSGDPGLEQFF

clone_size: NA
v_call: TRBV2
cdr3_aa: CASSVLGSSYEQYF

clone_size: NA
v_call: TRBV5-4
cdr3_aa: CASSSGQGVFYTF

clone_size: NA
v_call: TRBV27
cdr3_aa: CASSLGGAGVSTDTQYF

clone_size: NA
v_call: TRBV5-8
cdr3_aa: CASSTRGGVDRVEQFF

clone_size: once
v_call: TRBV7-9
cdr3_aa: CASSSRTSGAGRQFF

clone_size: once
v_call: TRBV19
cdr3_aa: CATGTGWVSGNQPQHF

clone_size: NA
v_call: TRBV5-4
cdr3_aa: CASRRLAGGTDTQYF

clone_size: few
v_call: TRBV4-3
cdr3_aa: CASSQVLGQGGYNEQFF

clone_size: NA
v_call: TRBV29-1
cdr3_aa: CSVNRDRRSSEQYF

clone_size: NA
v_call: TRBV7-3
cdr3_aa: CASSRTGTSATDTQYF

clone_size: NA
v_call: TRBV27
cdr3_aa: CASSHSGRRSYNEQFF

clone_size: NA
v_call: TRBV15
cdr3_aa: CATSRRGSPLHF

clone_size: NA
v_call: TRBV11-1
cdr3_aa: CASSLVSGVTDTQYF

clone_size: NA
v_call: TRBV29-1
cdr3_aa: CSVVWTANTEAFF

clone_size: NA
v_call: TRBV7-2
cdr3_aa: CASSLEQSLSNQPQHF

clone_size: NA
v_call: TRBV2
cdr3_aa: CASSEGGTGVRYQPQHF

clone_size: NA
v_call: TRBV5-4
cdr3_aa: CASSARQTGGLVF

clone_size: NA
v_call: TRBV18
cdr3_aa: CASSSGGMGGTEAFF

clone_size: NA
v_call: TRBV5-1
cdr3_aa: CASSSIGTPRGQETQYF

clone_size: NA
v_call: TRBV10-1
cdr3_aa: CASSDRGQRRGNTIYF

clone_size: NA
v_call: TRBV2
cdr3_aa: CASRGGGNTDTQYF

clone_size: NA
v_call: TRBV5-5
cdr3_aa: CASSLTGGYTEAFF

clone_size: NA
v_call: TRBV6-5
cdr3_aa: CASTANRDITEAFF

clone_size: few
v_call: TRBV5-1
cdr3_aa: CASSLVGSAHNEQFF

clone_size: NA
v_call: TRBV27
cdr3_aa: CASSSLSKETQYF

clone_size: NA
v_call: TRBV7-2
cdr3_aa: CASSLLAGGLPLDEQYF